This T cell receptor (beta chain) was captured by sequencing in a study of CD8+CD57+ T cells in acquired aplastic anemia. Study-level information: Sorted cells (CD4+ and CD8+) yielded DNA amounts that averaged approximately 2.9 ug. Whole-study findings and limits: Patients and controls shared 25 to 30 CD8+ CDR3 sequences, which appeared highly expressed in patients and within their immunodominant clones.

CDR1 and CDR2 (germline): SGHVS, FNYEAQ. The CDR3 is made up of 13 amino acids. The ends were cut back, 5 bases at V and 3 bases at J, with 10 bases in the middle. CD8+CD57+ cell expansion, shown by flow cytometry, had occurred in the patients selected for sequencing. Severe acquired aplastic anemia affected all patients. Among the patients, none had received any therapy at the time of blood sampling. As concerns this clonotype: Its antigen remains unknown.

The study profiled TCR beta VDJ and CDR3 using genomic DNA as template. Using its own MiXCR run on the reads, TCRdb lists one record per CDR3 protein. The repertoire holds more than 150,000 distinct CDR3 sequences, around 50% seen once, with 13% in the top ten. This clonotype was sampled from a human donor with aplastic anemia. V is TRBV7-6 and J is TRBJ2-5; possible D gene TRBD2, 6 bases. Specimen: sorted CD4+, CD8+, or CD8+CD57+ T cells (not recorded which) from PBMCs. This chain's CDR3 is CASSLRLEETQYF. The CDR3 DNA reads as TGTGCCAGCAGCCTTCGACTAGAAGAGACCCAGTACTTC.